Listed below are T cell receptor beta chains from one sample, sequenced in a study of post-analysis software for immune sequencing data. Via MiXCR, TCRdb re-called the PCR reads, giving one row per CDR3 protein. The table lists about 180,000 distinct CDR3 sequences, 25% to 35% of them singletons, with more than 1.3% in the top ten. The specimen was blood. The receptor source for this set is a girl between 10 and 17 years old with multiple sclerosis. The CDR3 runs from the conserved cysteine through the conserved F or W. D genes are given only for firm matches. Not all rows give a size; the values are once, few, many and, for expanded clones, a class.

many,13,TRBV30,TRBJ2-7,TRBD1,CAWGQGLSYEQYF,TGTGCCTGGGGACAGGGGCTGTCCTACGAGCAGTACTTC
many,17,TRBV5-1,TRBJ2-1,TRBD1,CASSSHGFRDRVNEQFF,TGCGCCAGCAGCTCGCATGGGTTTAGGGACAGGGTCAATGAGCAGTTCTTC
many,14,TRBV4-1,TRBJ2-1,TRBD2,CASSRSSGNNEQFF,TGCGCCAGCAGCCGATCTAGCGGAAACAATGAGCAGTTCTTC
NA,15,TRBV9,TRBJ1-1,TRBD1,CASSVRDRGSTEAFF,TGTGCCAGCAGCGTTCGAGACAGGGGGAGCACTGAAGCTTTCTTT
NA,13,TRBV29-1,TRBJ2-7,TRBD2,CSVGGLADYEPYF,TGCAGCGTTGGGGGACTAGCGGATTACGAGCCGTACTTC
NA,15,TRBV28,TRBJ2-1,TRBD1,CASSPERTGNDEQFF,TGTGCCAGCAGTCCTGAGAGGACAGGTAACGATGAGCAGTTCTTC
few,17,TRBV6-5,TRBJ1-2,NA,CASSSKFGRLTNYGYTF,TGTGCCAGCAGTTCCAAATTCGGCAGGCTGACTAACTATGGCTACACCTTC
NA,17,TRBV12-3/TRBV12-4,TRBJ1-3,NA,CASSLGFGGYSGNTIYF,TGTGCCAGCAGTCTGGGCTTCGGGGGGTACTCTGGAAACACCATATATTTT
few,15,TRBV12-3/TRBV12-4,TRBJ2-6,NA,CASSLVGAGANVLTF,TGTGCCAGCAGTTTAGTCGGGGCTGGGGCCAACGTCCTGACTTTC
NA,14,TRBV5-1,TRBJ2-3,NA,CARLGPALTDTQYF,TGCGCCAGATTAGGTCCTGCCTTAACAGATACGCAGTATTTT
once,19,TRBV5-1,TRBJ2-1,TRBD1,CASSLTVGRGLMSYNEQFF,TGCGCCAGCAGCTTGACTGTAGGCAGGGGGCTAATGTCCTACAATGAGCAGTTCTTC
few,16,TRBV29-1,TRBJ2-3,TRBD2,CSAGGFLAGGTGTQYF,TGCAGCGCCGGAGGATTCCTAGCGGGAGGGACAGGTACGCAGTATTTT
NA,16,TRBV5-1,TRBJ2-5,TRBD2,CASSFPLAGSSNEQYF,TGCGCCAGCAGCTTCCCCCTAGCGGGCAGTTCCAATGAGCAGTACTTC
many,16,TRBV19,TRBJ2-7,TRBD2,CASSPGLAEITYEQYF,TGTGCCAGTAGTCCCGGACTAGCGGAAATAACCTACGAGCAGTACTTC
NA,14,TRBV27,TRBJ2-7,TRBD1,CASSLETGGDEQYF,TGTGCCAGCAGTTTAGAGACAGGGGGCGACGAGCAGTACTTC
few,17,TRBV5-5,TRBJ2-7,NA,CASSSLLLKTQIYEQYF,TGTGCCAGCAGCTCCCTCTTACTTAAAACCCAGATCTACGAGCAGTACTTC
NA,22,TRBV20-1,TRBJ1-5,TRBD1,CSARAGFGSGTGGSGSNQPQHF,TGCAGTGCTAGAGCGGGTTTCGGATCCGGGACAGGGGGCAGTGGTAGCAATCAGCCCCAGCATTTT
few,12,TRBV7-9,TRBJ1-1,NA,CASSLGPDEAFF,TGTGCCAGCAGCTTAGGGCCGGATGAAGCTTTCTTT
few,14,TRBV6-1,TRBJ1-1,TRBD1,CASSSTGGWTEAFF,TGTGCCAGCAGTTCAACAGGGGGTTGGACTGAAGCTTTCTTT
NA,14,TRBV5-6,TRBJ2-1,TRBD1,CASSLPLTGNEQFF,TGTGCCAGCAGCTTACCTTTGACAGGGAATGAGCAGTTCTTC
NA,14,TRBV7-2,TRBJ1-5,NA,CASSSNLGDQPQHF,TGTGCCAGCAGCTCGAATCTAGGGGATCAGCCCCAGCATTTT
few,15,TRBV15,TRBJ1-3,NA,CATSPGGDSGNTIYF,TGTGCCACCAGTCCGGGGGGTGACTCTGGAAACACCATATATTTT
many,14,TRBV4-1,TRBJ2-1,NA,CASSQVRGVDEQFF,TGCGCCAGCAGCCAAGTCAGGGGGGTTGATGAGCAGTTCTTC
few,13,TRBV10-3,TRBJ2-5,TRBD1,CATRTGGGETQYF,TGTGCCACCCGGACAGGGGGGGGAGAGACCCAGTACTTC
many,15,TRBV14,TRBJ1-2,TRBD1,CASSQDLGTGYGYTF,TGTGCCAGCAGCCAAGATCTGGGGACAGGGTATGGCTACACCTTC
few,15,TRBV5-1,TRBJ2-1,TRBD2,CASSFSSGAFNEQFF,TGCGCCAGCAGCTTTTCTAGCGGGGCCTTCAATGAGCAGTTCTTC
few,15,TRBV5-1,TRBJ2-7,TRBD2,CASSLELAGLYEQYF,TGCGCCAGCAGCTTGGAACTAGCGGGTTTATACGAGCAGTACTTC
many,15,TRBV12-3/TRBV12-4,TRBJ2-7,NA,CASRRRDSESYEQYF,TGTGCCAGCAGGAGAAGGGATTCGGAGAGTTACGAGCAGTACTTC
NA,15,TRBV7-7,TRBJ2-5,NA,CASSLGGPRDETQYF,TGTGCTAGCAGCTTAGGCGGGCCGCGCGACGAGACCCAGTACTTC
NA,16,TRBV29-1,TRBJ2-1,NA,CSVEDTGGKGWNEQFF,TGCAGCGTTGAAGATACCGGAGGCAAGGGATGGAATGAGCAGTTCTTC
many,17,TRBV11-2,TRBJ2-3,TRBD2,CASSFGLAGVSTDTQYF,TGTGCCAGCAGCTTTGGACTAGCGGGAGTTAGCACAGATACGCAGTATTTT
NA,12,TRBV20-1,TRBJ1-1,NA,CSVTTPGPEAFF,TGCAGTGTTACAACGCCTGGACCTGAAGCTTTCTTT
many,12,TRBV7-3,TRBJ2-1,NA,CASSQRVGEQFF,TGTGCCAGCAGCCAAAGGGTGGGTGAGCAGTTCTTC
many,13,TRBV6-1,TRBJ1-2,NA,CASSDLTGGGYTF,TGTGCCAGCAGTGACCTGACTGGGGGTGGCTACACCTTC
few,16,TRBV20-1,TRBJ2-1,TRBD2,CSARSGLAGGPGEQFF,TGCAGTGCTAGGTCGGGACTAGCGGGAGGGCCGGGTGAGCAGTTCTTC
many,16,TRBV7-9,TRBJ2-7,NA,CASSSGSLLWGYEQYF,TGTGCCAGCAGCTCAGGATCTCTCCTCTGGGGCTACGAGCAGTACTTC
once,15,TRBV6-5,TRBJ1-2,NA,CASRRTHRDNYGYTF,TGTGCCAGCAGGCGAACCCACAGGGATAACTATGGCTACACCTTC
few,15,TRBV5-1,TRBJ1-5,NA,CASSLGAASNQPQHF,TGCGCCAGCAGCTTGGGGGCAGCAAGCAATCAGCCCCAGCATTTT
few,16,TRBV28,TRBJ2-3,NA,CASSPRTGSSTDTQYF,TGTGCCAGCAGTCCGAGGACGGGCTCTAGCACAGATACGCAGTATTTT